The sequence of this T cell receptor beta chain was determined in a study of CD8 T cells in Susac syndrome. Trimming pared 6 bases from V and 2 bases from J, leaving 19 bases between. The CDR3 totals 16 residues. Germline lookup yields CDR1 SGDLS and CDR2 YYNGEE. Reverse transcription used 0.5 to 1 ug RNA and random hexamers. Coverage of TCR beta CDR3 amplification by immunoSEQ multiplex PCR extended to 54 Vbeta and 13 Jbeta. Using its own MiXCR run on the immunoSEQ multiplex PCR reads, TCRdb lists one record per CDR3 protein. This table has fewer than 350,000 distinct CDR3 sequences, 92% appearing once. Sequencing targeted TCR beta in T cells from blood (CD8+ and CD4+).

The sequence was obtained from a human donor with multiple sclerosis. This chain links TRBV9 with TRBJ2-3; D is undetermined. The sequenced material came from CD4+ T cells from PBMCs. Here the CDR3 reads CASTRGLNEHTDTQYF. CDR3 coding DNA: TGTGCCAGCACCCGAGGATTAAACGAACACACAGATACGCAGTATTTT.